The 20 T cell receptor beta chains presented below share a single source sample, sequenced in a study of blood T cell repertoires in COVID-19. The assay was immunoSEQ multiplex PCR, and TCRdb's table has in-frame clones only and misses some. The sample yields about 170,000 clones, less than 90% seen once. Source material: PBMCs or T cells enriched from blood (not recorded which). These receptors originate from a woman between 45 and 60 years old who had recovered from COVID-19.

The table lists this clone with many counts. The chain links TRBV7-9 to TRBJ1-4; TRBD1 agrees at 7 bases. The V and J ends lost 2 bases and 8 bases, in that order; junction bases with no gene match: 5. The germline V gene has CDR1 SEHNR and CDR2 FQNEAQ (reference sequence). This CDR3 spans 14 amino acids. The CDR3 here is CASSLWQGEEKLFF. The CDR3 DNA reads TGTGCCAGCAGCTTATGGCAGGGGGAAGAAAAACTGTTTTTT.

The chain carries TRBV7-2 and TRBJ2-7, with a tentative D call TRBD1 (6 bases). The CDR3 length is 14 residues. Trimming stripped 5 bases from V and 1 base from J, with 12 bases between. CDR1 SGHTA and CDR2 FQGNSA come from the germline V gene. CDR3 nucleotide sequence: TGTGCCAGCAGCCAGAACAGGGTTTCCTACGAGCAGTACGTC. Encoded protein: CASSQNRVSYEQYV.

The V call is TRBV15, the J call TRBJ2-7, with 9 bases matching TRBD2. The ends lost 6 bases at V and 6 bases at J; junction bases unmatched: 9. The CDR3 has 14 residues. Per the germline V gene, CDR1 is LNHNV and CDR2 is YYDKDF (reference sequence). The CDR3 is CATRGSGSYGEQYV. CDR3 coding DNA: TGTGCCACCAGGGGTAGCGGGAGTTATGGCGAGCAGTACGTC.

The CDR3 here is CSASDRGRETQYF. The DNA of the CDR3 is TGCAGTGCTAGTGACAGGGGGCGGGAGACCCAGTACTTC. V gene TRBV20-1 combines with J gene TRBJ2-5, with 10 bases identical to TRBD1. V trimming: 3 bases; J trimming: 5 bases; junction bases outside the gene matches: 3. Germline lookup yields CDR1 DFQATT and CDR2 SNEGSKA (reference sequence). The CDR3 extends over 13 amino acids.

This chain uses TRBV12-3 or TRBV12-4 with TRBJ1-2, with TRBD1 matching 8 bases. The trim removed 7 bases at V and 8 bases at J, leaving 9 bases unmatched. This CDR3 is 13 amino acids long. CDR3 bases: TGTGCCAGCACCCTGACAGGGGTGGGCGGCTACACCTTC. It yields the protein CASTLTGVGGYTF.

This rearrangement joins TRBV4-1 to TRBJ2-2, with D tentatively TRBD2 (5 bases). V lost 4 bases to trimming and J lost 8 bases, with 11 bases between them. Germline CDR1 and CDR2: MGHRA and YSYEKL. The CDR3 is 13 amino acids. Written as DNA, the CDR3 is TGCGCCAGCAGCCTCCCCGGGGTGGGGGAGCTGTTTTTT. Amino acid sequence: CASSLPGVGELFF.

This chain links TRBV11-2 with TRBJ2-1, with 9 bases lining up with TRBD2. Unmatched junction bases numbered 15, after V lost 5 bases and J lost 7 bases. The CDR3 has 17 residues. Per the germline V gene, CDR1 is SGHAT and CDR2 is FQNNGV. Here the CDR3 reads CASSRYTPIAGVNEQFF. CDR3 in DNA: TGTGCCAGCAGCCGATACACTCCGATAGCGGGAGTGAATGAGCAGTTCTTC.

The V call is TRBV28, the J call TRBJ1-5; no definite D call. V lost 6 bases and J 3 bases, leaving 6 bases between the germline ends. The CDR3 contains 12 residues. The germline CDR1 and CDR2 sequences are MDHEN and SYDVKM. The CDR3 DNA reads TGTGCCAGCAGGAACACCAATCAGCCCCAGCATTTT. The encoded protein is CASRNTNQPQHF.

V usage is TRBV6-5 and J usage is TRBJ1-2, with 7 nucleotides matching TRBD1. CDR1 MNHEY and CDR2 SVGAGI come from the germline V gene. V gave up 2 bases and J gave up 4 bases; unmatched junction bases: 7. The CDR3 has 15 residues. The CDR3 reads CASSYATAGGYGYTF. The CDR3 DNA follows: TGTGCCAGCAGTTACGCGACCGCAGGGGGCTATGGCTACACCTTC.

The V and J genes are TRBV6-5 and TRBJ2-5; TRBD2 matches at 10 bases. The CDR3 covers 14 residues. Looked up from germline, CDR1 is MNHEY and CDR2 is SVGAGI. The V and J ends lost 6 bases and 10 bases, in that order; junction bases with no gene match: 11. DNA for the CDR3: TGTGCCAGCAGAATAGCGGGGGGCCCAGAAGACCAGTACTTC. This sequence encodes CASRIAGGPEDQYF.

V and J are TRBV30 and TRBJ2-3; D gene ambiguous. V was pared by 3 bases and J by 6 bases, with 7 bases between. The CDR3 is made up of 11 amino acids. Germline CDR1 GTSNPN, CDR2 SVGIG (reference sequence). The CDR3 spells CAWRPGDTQYF. DNA for the CDR3: TGTGCCTGGAGGCCCGGGGATACGCAGTATTTT.

The chain combines TRBV7-9 with TRBJ2-1; 14 bases align to TRBD2. The junction had 5 bases not matched to a gene; V was cut back by 1 base and J by 0 bases. Germline V CDR1 and CDR2: SEHNR, FQNEAQ (reference sequence). The CDR3 covers 19 residues. CDR3 in amino acids: CASSLGLAGGDRSYNEQFF. The CDR3 nucleotides are TGTGCCAGCAGCTTAGGACTAGCGGGGGGGGATCGCTCCTACAATGAGCAGTTCTTC.

The chain carries TRBV12-3 or TRBV12-4 and TRBJ2-4, with 8 bases aligning to TRBD1. The CDR3 extends over 13 amino acids. Unmatched junction bases numbered 7, after V lost 7 bases and J lost 8 bases. The CDR3 protein is CASTAQGADIQYF. The CDR3 region has the DNA TGTGCCAGCACCGCTCAGGGGGCGGACATTCAGTACTTC.

The chain carries TRBV27 and TRBJ2-2; D is undetermined. Trimming removed 3 bases from V and 8 bases from J, with 10 bases in between. The CDR3 has 13 residues. The germline gives CDR1 MNHEY, CDR2 SMNVEV (reference sequence). CDR3 in amino acids: CASSFFAAGELFF. The CDR3 coding sequence is TGTGCCAGCAGTTTTTTCGCTGCGGGGGAGCTGTTTTTT.

As DNA, the CDR3 is TGTGCCAGCAGCAAAGATTCAGGGGTCTATGGCTACACCTTC. It codes for CASSKDSGVYGYTF. The chain employs TRBV21-1 and TRBJ1-2; the tabulated D call, TRBD1, remains unverified against the DNA. TRBV21-1 is a pseudogene. This CDR3 has 14 amino acids.

This clone has just one count. The chain joins TRBV7-2 to TRBJ2-1, with D perhaps matching TRBD1 (6 bases). Trimming removed 1 base at V and 0 bases at J, with 10 bases between. This CDR3 spans 16 amino acids. The germline CDR1 and CDR2 sequences are SGHTA and FQGNSA. This CDR3 is CASSLGTGSSYNEQFF. The CDR3 nucleotides read TGTGCCAGCAGCTTAGGTACAGGGAGCTCCTACAATGAGCAGTTCTTC.

The chain recombines TRBV4-1 with TRBJ2-4; possible D gene TRBD2, 5 bases. Germline V CDR1 and CDR2: MGHRA, YSYEKL. The V end was cut by 4 bases, the J end by 3 bases, with 19 bases between. CDR3 size: 17 residues. The DNA of the CDR3 is TGCGCCAGCAGCCCAATGTCCAGCGGCCTGGGCAAAAACATTCAGTACTTC. Translating gives CASSPMSSGLGKNIQYF.

This sequence joins TRBV5-4 and TRBJ2-3, with D hard to call. V lost 0 bases, J lost 0 bases, and 8 bases lay in between. Germline-derived CDR1 and CDR2 are SGHNT and YYREEE (reference sequence). The CDR3 is made up of 15 amino acids. CDR3 sequence reads: CASSLGQTSTDTQYF. The CDR3, as DNA: TGTGCCAGCAGCTTGGGACAAACTAGCACAGATACGCAGTATTTT. The full variable domain, completed using reference TRBV5-4 and TRBJ2-3, is ETGVTQSPTHLIKTRGQQVTLRCSSQSGHNTVSWYQQALGQGPQFIFQYYREEENGRGNFPPRFSGLQFPNYSSELNVNALELDDSALYLCASSLGQTSTDTQYFGPGTRLTVL.

This clone has only a few counts. The chain couples TRBV19 to TRBJ1-5, with D unresolved. Trimming pared 5 bases from V and 7 bases from J, leaving 12 bases between. CDR1 LNHDA and CDR2 SQIVND come from the germline V gene (reference sequence). This CDR3 has 13 amino acids. The CDR3 spells CASSSRGGQPQHF. The DNA for the CDR3 is TGTGCCAGTAGTTCGCGGGGAGGACAGCCCCAGCATTTT.

The chain uses TRBV19 and TRBJ1-2; 10 bases agree with TRBD1. V lost 7 bases to trimming and J lost 7 bases; unmatched junction nucleotides: 15. The CDR3 spans 16 residues. CDR1 LNHDA and CDR2 SQIVND come from the germline V gene (reference sequence). The CDR3 DNA follows: TGTGCCAGTACCCCCGTGGCGGACAGGGGGTTCGCTGGCTACACCTTC. Protein: CASTPVADRGFAGYTF.